The 32 T cell receptor beta chains presented below share a single source sample, sequenced in a study of human T cells and chemical hapten exposure. Time point given: patch test 1, 2 weeks after DPC sensitization. Noted treatment: therapeutic diphenylcyclopropenone sensitization with weekly scalp DPC. Unseparated into fractions, whole blood served as the source from which total RNA was extracted. TCRdb re-derived calls from the RACE reads in MiXCR, one entry per CDR3 protein. Here the sample spans more than 30,000 distinct CDR3 sequences, 5% to 7% being singletons. The sample in question was whole blood, obtained in connection with sensitization to the hapten diphenylcyclopropenone (DPC). The receptor set was obtained from a woman in her thirties with alopecia areata. Some clones in this sample may be carry-over from other donors' samples.

This clonotype was seen ten or more times. The J gene is TRBJ1-1, the V gene TRBV5-1; the D is unclear. Germline CDR1 SGHRS, CDR2 YFSETQ. Trimming took 0 bases from V and 1 from J, leaving 7 bases between them. The CDR3 is 14 amino acids. The CDR3 nucleotides are TGCGCCAGCAGCTTGGTTTCGGCGAACACTGAAGCTTTCTTT. Translating it yields CASSLVSANTEAFF.

This clonotype came up a few times. V is TRBV5-1 and J is TRBJ1-5, with D possibly TRBD1 on 5 matching bases. This CDR3 is 18 amino acids long. CDR1 and CDR2 (germline): SGHRS, YFSETQ. V lost 9 bases and J lost 4, with 29 bases in between. The CDR3 loop reads CANPEGWAPGTWNQPQHF. CDR3 coding DNA: TGCGCCAACCCTGAGGGATGGGCCCCCGGGACGTGGAATCAGCCCCAGCATTTT.

This clonotype was picked up a small number of times. V and J are TRBV16 and TRBJ1-3, with D possibly being TRBD1 (5 bases). V lost 8 bases and J lost 0, with 23 bases in between. This CDR3 has 18 amino acids. From germline, CDR1 is KGHSY and CDR2 FQNENV. CDR3 in amino acids: CASEAPGPSSYSGNTIYF. DNA of the CDR3: TGTGCCAGCGAAGCCCCGGGACCCTCTTCGTACTCTGGAAACACCATATATTTT.

In this sample, this clonotype turned up many times. The chain links TRBV19 to TRBJ1-5; D is uncertain. Germline values: CDR1 LNHDA, CDR2 SQIVND (reference sequence). The CDR3 length is 17 residues. The ends were cut back, 5 bases at V and 1 base at J, with 18 bases in the middle. DNA of the CDR3: TGTGCCAGTAGTGCTGTTATGAGGGAAACAAGCAATCAGCCCCAGCATTTT. This gives the protein CASSAVMRETSNQPQHF.

In its sample, this clonotype was seen a few times. This chain uses TRBV18 with TRBJ1-1; no reliable D call. V gave up 3 bases and J gave up 1 base, with 12 bases separating them. CDR3 length equals 15 residues. Germline CDR1 and CDR2: KGHSH and LQKENI. CDR3 loop: CASSPSSPGNTEAFF. The CDR3 DNA is TGTGCCAGCTCACCTTCCTCGCCGGGGAACACTGAAGCTTTCTTT. Full variable domain (outside the CDR3, taken from reference TRBV18 and TRBJ1-1): NAGVMQNPRHLVRRRGQEARLRCSPMKGHSHVYWYRQLPEEGLKFMVYLQKENIIDESGMPKERFSAEFPKEGPSILRIQQVVRGDSAAYFCASSPSSPGNTEAFFGQGTRLTVV.

Ten or more counts support this clonotype. The chain couples TRBV9 to TRBJ2-3, with 12 bases aligning to TRBD2. Germline V gene data show CDR1 as SGDLS and CDR2 as YYNGEE. This CDR3 has 18 residues. V lost 0 bases, J lost 1 base, and 6 bases stayed unmatched. The chain's CDR3 is CASSVGLAGVGRTDTQYF. The CDR3 DNA reads as TGTGCCAGCAGCGTAGGACTAGCGGGGGTCGGACGCACAGATACGCAGTATTTT.

The chain couples TRBV29-1 to TRBJ2-1; D remains ambiguous. The V and J ends lost 2 bases and 7 bases respectively, with 6 bases between them. This CDR3 region has 11 residues. Germline CDR1 reads SQVTM; CDR2 reads ANQGSEA. In DNA form, the CDR3 reads TGCAGCGTTGAATTGTGGAATGAGCAGTTCTTC. It codes for CSVELWNEQFF.

There are a few counts of this clonotype. The V gene is TRBV6-5, the J gene TRBJ2-1; 15 nucleotides match TRBD2. Germline V gene data show CDR1 as MNHEY and CDR2 as SVGAGI. This CDR3 has 15 amino acids. V gave up 5 bases and J gave up 10 bases; unmatched junction bases: 6. The CDR3 sequence is CASSPMGLAGGEQFF. As DNA, the CDR3 is TGTGCCAGCAGTCCTATGGGACTAGCGGGGGGAGAGCAGTTCTTC.

This clonotype was counted between two and nine times. The CDR3 spells CATSSGTSRYF. In DNA, the CDR3 is TGTGCCACCAGCTCCGGGACTAGTCGGTACTTC. The chain couples TRBV15 to TRBJ2-7; TRBD2 aligns across 8 bases. The CDR3 extends over 11 amino acids. Losses at the gene ends were 5 bases for V and 12 bases for J; bases not matched to a gene: 6. Per germline, CDR1 LNHNV and CDR2 YYDKDF (reference sequence).

This clonotype was picked up many times. This chain joins TRBV9 and TRBJ1-1, with TRBD1 as a possible D gene (6 bases). Trimming cost V 0 bases and J 0 bases, with 9 bases left between them. Germline V gene data show CDR1 as SGDLS and CDR2 as YYNGEE. CDR3 length: 15 residues. The chain's CDR3 is CASSVDGGMNTEAFF. CDR3 DNA sequence: TGTGCCAGCAGCGTAGATGGGGGCATGAACACTGAAGCTTTCTTT.

This clonotype was recorded at least ten times. The chain couples TRBV5-1 to TRBJ1-1, with D possibly TRBD1 on 5 matching bases. Germline-derived CDR1 and CDR2 are SGHRS and YFSETQ. Trimming left V 6 bases short and J 1 base short, with 13 bases between. The CDR3 extends over 14 amino acids. As DNA, the CDR3 is TGCGCCAGCAACCCCCCAGGGTCGAACACTGAAGCTTTCTTT. Translating it yields CASNPPGSNTEAFF.

The V call is TRBV7-9, the J call TRBJ2-2; 7 bases match TRBD1. The CDR3 runs 15 residues. V shed 4 bases, J shed 4 bases, and the junction held 6 bases outside the gene matches. CDR1 and CDR2 (germline): SEHNR, FQNEAQ (reference sequence). CDR3 residues: CASSSGTVTTGELFF. The CDR3 region has the DNA TGTGCCAGCAGCTCCGGGACAGTGACCACCGGGGAGCTGTTTTTT. The variable domain in full, completed from reference TRBV7-9 and TRBJ2-2, reads DTGVSQNPRHKITKRGQNVTFRCDPISEHNRLYWYRQTLGQGPEFLTYFQNEAQLEKSRLLSDRFSAERPKGSFSTLEIQRTEQGDSAMYLCASSSGTVTTGELFFGEGSRLTVL.

This clonotype was observed many times. The chain has TRBV6-1 and TRBJ1-1; unclear D gene. Germline V gene data show CDR1 as MNHNS and CDR2 as SASEGT. V lost 7 bases and J 3 bases, leaving 0 bases between the germline ends. There are 9 residues in the CDR3. CDR3 region: CASNTEAFF. CDR3 bases: TGTGCCAGCAACACTGAAGCTTTCTTT.

This clonotype was picked up a small number of times. The chain has TRBV7-2 and TRBJ1-6; D might be TRBD1 (6 bases). Trimming removed 5 bases at V and 7 bases at J, with 15 bases between. CDR1 and CDR2 from the germline V gene are SGHTA and FQGNSA. The CDR3 runs to 15 residues. The chain's CDR3 is CASSPMGQGNSPLHF. The CDR3 DNA reads as TGTGCCAGCAGCCCGATGGGGCAGGGGAATTCACCCCTCCACTTT.

This rearrangement joins TRBV4-3 to TRBJ2-7, with 9 bases lining up with TRBD2. CDR1 is LGHNA and CDR2 is YSLEER in the germline V gene. This CDR3 is built from 14 residues. With V trimmed by 0 bases and J by 10 bases, 7 bases remained unmatched. CDR3 nucleotide sequence: TGCGCCAGCAGCCAAGATAGGCTAGCGGGGAGTCAGTACTTC. This sequence encodes CASSQDRLAGSQYF.

The chain links TRBV4-2 to TRBJ2-4; perhaps TRBD2 as D (7 bases). The germline CDR1 and CDR2 sequences are LGHNA and YNFKEQ. CDR3 length: 20 residues. With 0 bases removed from V and 3 bases from J, the gap between germline ends came to 24 bases. CDR3 sequence: CASSQDSLGGGQIVKNIQYF. DNA of the CDR3: TGTGCCAGCAGCCAAGATTCACTGGGGGGGGGCCAAATCGTCAAAAACATTCAGTACTTC.

This clonotype came up many times. The V and J genes are TRBV29-1 and TRBJ1-2; 8 bases agree with TRBD1. Germline V gene data show CDR1 as SQVTM and CDR2 as ANQGSEA. V was pared by 7 bases and J by 8 bases, with 6 bases of the junction left unmatched. The CDR3 runs 11 residues. The CDR3 DNA follows: TGCAGCGCAAGGACAGGGCGCGGCTACACCTTC. Translation gives CSARTGRGYTF.

The rearrangement uses TRBV12-3 or TRBV12-4 and TRBJ2-3; 13 bases line up with TRBD2. This CDR3 is built from 18 residues. Trimming cost V 6 bases and J 2 bases; bases outside gene matches: 11. The DNA of the CDR3 is TGTGCCAGCAGCCTTACTAGCGGGGGGGCGTTGTACACAGATACGCAGTATTTT. Encoded protein: CASSLTSGGALYTDTQYF.

This clonotype appeared many times. The chain combines TRBV7-8 with TRBJ1-1, with D perhaps matching TRBD1 (6 bases). The CDR3 contains 13 residues. Trimming cost V 7 bases and J 9 bases, with 18 bases left between them. From germline, CDR1 is SGHVS and CDR2 FQNEAQ. This CDR3 is CASNVRGGIQAFF. CDR3 nucleotides: TGTGCCAGCAACGTTCGAGGGGGGATTCAAGCTTTCTTT. Drawing the rest from reference TRBV7-8 and TRBJ1-1, the complete variable domain is GAGVSQSPRYKVAKRGQDVALRCDPISGHVSLFWYQQALGQGPEFLTYFQNEAQLDKSGLPSDRFFAERPEGSVSTLKIQRTQQEDSAVYLCASNVRGGIQAFFGQGTRLTVV.

This clonotype was recorded at least ten times. V usage is TRBV15 and J usage is TRBJ1-6; D call uncertain. The CDR3 runs to 15 residues. CDR1 is LNHNV and CDR2 is YYDKDF in the germline V gene (reference sequence). Between the trimmed V and J ends, which lost 0 bases and 8 bases, there was a span of 11 bases. CDR3 in amino acids: CATSRDRSYDSPLHF. DNA for the CDR3: TGTGCCACCAGCAGAGACAGGAGTTACGATTCACCCCTCCACTTT.

The rearrangement uses TRBV4-2 and TRBJ1-1; D is ambiguous. Germline V gene sequence: CDR1 LGHNA, CDR2 YNFKEQ. V was trimmed by 4 bases and J by 2 bases, leaving 5 bases between them. This CDR3 region has 12 residues. The DNA of the CDR3 is TGTGCCAGCAGCCTCCGTAACACTGAAGCTTTCTTT. It codes for CASSLRNTEAFF.

The chain links TRBV27 to TRBJ2-1; 12 bases fit TRBD1. Trimming took 5 bases from V and 3 from J; bases not matched to a gene: 14. The CDR3 has 19 amino acids. Germline CDR1 reads MNHEY; CDR2 reads SMNVEV (reference sequence). The CDR3 region is CASSPPLGTGGRNYNEQFF. The CDR3 DNA is TGTGCCAGCAGTCCCCCGCTCGGGACAGGGGGCCGGAACTACAATGAGCAGTTCTTC.

This clonotype was seen ten or more times. This chain joins TRBV20-1 and TRBJ1-2; no reliable D call. Germline values: CDR1 DFQATT, CDR2 SNEGSKA (reference sequence). The length of the CDR3 is 11 residues. V lost 4 bases, J lost 8 bases, and 11 bases lay in between. CDR3 amino acids: CSANPRLGYTF. CDR3 DNA sequence: TGCAGTGCTAATCCCCGTCTGGGCTACACCTTC.

This clonotype qualifies as medium-sized. The rearrangement joins TRBV12-3 or TRBV12-4 to TRBJ1-5, with TRBD1 identical over 9 bases. V was pared by 6 bases and J by 4 bases, with 4 bases of the junction left unmatched. CDR3 size: 14 residues. CDR3 in DNA: TGTGCCAGCAGAATACAGGGGGCTAATCAGCCCCAGCATTTT. The encoded protein is CASRIQGANQPQHF.

The table lists this clonotype with many counts. The chain links TRBV28 to TRBJ2-1, with D unresolved. Germline loops: CDR1 MDHEN, CDR2 SYDVKM. The CDR3 consists of 14 residues. Trimming shortened V by 5 bases and J by 0 bases, and 8 bases separated the two germline ends. This CDR3 is CASSKTSSYNEQFF. The DNA for the CDR3 is TGTGCCAGCAGTAAAACGAGCTCCTACAATGAGCAGTTCTTC.

This clonotype was seen repeatedly, ten times or more. The rearrangement uses TRBV20-1 and TRBJ2-7; TRBD2 aligns across 7 bases. The CDR3 is 15 residues long. V was clipped by 2 bases and J by 0 bases; unmatched bases: 7. In germline, CDR1 is DFQATT, CDR2 SNEGSKA (reference sequence). This CDR3 reads CSARSMSGDSYEQYF. The CDR3, as DNA: TGCAGTGCTAGATCGATGAGCGGGGACTCCTACGAGCAGTACTTC.

The V and J genes are TRBV9 and TRBJ2-3; D is perhaps TRBD1 (6 bases). Per the germline V gene, CDR1 is SGDLS and CDR2 is YYNGEE. The V end was cut by 3 bases, the J end by 4 bases, with 15 bases between. This CDR3 contains 15 residues. CDR3: CASSDGQPRADTQYF. The DNA for the CDR3 is TGTGCCAGCAGCGATGGACAGCCGAGGGCAGATACGCAGTATTTT.

This clonotype was seen many times. The V call is TRBV18, the J call TRBJ2-5, with D perhaps TRBD1 (6 bases). Germline V gene data show CDR1 as KGHSH and CDR2 as LQKENI. The CDR3 consists of 13 residues. V dropped 5 bases and J dropped 1 base, with 8 bases sitting between them. The CDR3 DNA is TGTGCCAGCTCAAGACAGGTCCAAGAGACCCAGTACTTC. Protein: CASSRQVQETQYF.

This clonotype was detected only a few times. The chain combines TRBV5-1 with TRBJ1-1; tentatively, D is TRBD1 (6 bases). The CDR3 has 15 amino acids. Germline V gene lookup returns CDR1 SGHRS and CDR2 YFSETQ. Trimming took off 1 base at V and 0 bases at J, with 10 bases between the two ends. The CDR3 region is CASSLNGGMNTEAFF. CDR3 DNA sequence: TGCGCCAGCAGCTTGAATGGGGGCATGAACACTGAAGCTTTCTTT.

This clonotype was counted a few times. The chain carries TRBV30 and TRBJ1-3; D remains unclear. Trimming took 0 bases from V and 0 from J, leaving 18 bases between them. This CDR3 is 18 amino acids long. The V gene's germline CDR1 is GTSNPN and CDR2 SVGIG (reference sequence). CDR3 DNA: TGTGCCTGGAGTGTAAGTCATTACGGCGAGATCTCTGGAAACACCATATATTTT. Its protein is CAWSVSHYGEISGNTIYF.

V gene TRBV29-1 combines with J gene TRBJ2-5; 9 bases are shared with TRBD2. J lost 5 bases, V lost 7 bases, and 8 bases had no gene match. Germline CDR1 and CDR2: SQVTM and ANQGSEA. The CDR3 runs to 13 residues. CDR3 coding DNA: TGCAGCGCCGGTACAGGGACTAGCGAGACCCAGTACTTC. Protein: CSAGTGTSETQYF.

This clonotype was seen a few times. The chain uses TRBV28 and TRBJ1-3, with 8 bases that match TRBD1. V gave up 0 bases and J gave up 0 bases; unmatched junction bases: 4. The CDR3 is made up of 17 amino acids. Germline V lookup: CDR1 MDHEN, CDR2 SYDVKM. In DNA, the CDR3 is TGTGCCAGCAGTTTATGGTACAGGGGGAACTCTGGAAACACCATATATTTT. Translation: CASSLWYRGNSGNTIYF.